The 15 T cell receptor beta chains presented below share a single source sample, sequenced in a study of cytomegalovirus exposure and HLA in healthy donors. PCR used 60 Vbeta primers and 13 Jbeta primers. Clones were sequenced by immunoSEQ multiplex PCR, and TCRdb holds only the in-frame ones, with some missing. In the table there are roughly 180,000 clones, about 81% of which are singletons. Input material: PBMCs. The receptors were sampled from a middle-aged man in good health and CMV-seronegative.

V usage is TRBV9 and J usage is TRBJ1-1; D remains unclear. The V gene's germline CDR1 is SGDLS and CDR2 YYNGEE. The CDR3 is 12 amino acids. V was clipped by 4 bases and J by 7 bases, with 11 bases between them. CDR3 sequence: CASSPRGIEAFF. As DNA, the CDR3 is TGTGCCAGCAGCCCACGGGGTATTGAAGCTTTCTTT.

The CDR3: CASSATGLARYNEQFF. CDR3 DNA: TGTGCCAGCAGCGCAACGGGACTAGCGCGATACAATGAGCAGTTCTTC. This chain joins TRBV9 and TRBJ2-1; the match to TRBD2 covers 10 bases. CDR1 SGDLS and CDR2 YYNGEE come from the germline V gene. The CDR3 has 16 residues. Losses at the gene ends were 3 bases for V and 4 bases for J; bases not matched to a gene: 7.

CDR3 in amino acids: CASRSRTGFRRGNQPQHF. For the CDR3, the DNA is TGTGCCAGCAGGTCCAGGACAGGGTTCCGGAGGGGCAATCAGCCCCAGCATTTT. The chain joins TRBV9 to TRBJ1-5; 8 nucleotides agree with TRBD1. Unmatched junction bases numbered 15, after V lost 5 bases and J lost 2 bases. The CDR3 consists of 18 residues. Germline values: CDR1 SGDLS, CDR2 YYNGEE.

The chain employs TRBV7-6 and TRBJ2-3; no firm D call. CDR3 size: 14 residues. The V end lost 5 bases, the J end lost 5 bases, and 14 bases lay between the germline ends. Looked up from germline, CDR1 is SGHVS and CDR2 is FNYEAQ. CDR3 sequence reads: CASSPSLARDTQYF. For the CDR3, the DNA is TGTGCCAGCAGCCCCTCTCTGGCTAGAGATACGCAGTATTTT.

The CDR3 sequence is CASSLVYKVSAGEQYF. Here the CDR3 DNA reads TGTGCCAGCAGCTTGGTCTACAAAGTTTCGGCGGGGGAGCAGTACTTC. The chain links TRBV5-6 to TRBJ2-7; D may be TRBD2 (6 bases). The CDR3 length is 16 residues. Germline CDR1 is SGHDT and CDR2 is YYEEEE. V was cut by 0 bases and J by 7 bases, with 20 bases left in between.

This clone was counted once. The CDR3 DNA reads as TGTGCCAGCAGCCAACAGGGCTACCCCGGGGAGCTGTTTTTT. Protein product: CASSQQGYPGELFF. The chain carries TRBV7-9 and TRBJ2-2; perhaps TRBD1 as D (6 bases). Trimming cost V 5 bases and J 6 bases, with 13 bases left between them. The CDR3 has 14 amino acids. The germline gives CDR1 SEHNR, CDR2 FQNEAQ (reference sequence).

The CDR3 sequence is CASSPSLAGGHSEQFF. The DNA for the CDR3 is TGTGCCAGCAGCCCCTCGCTAGCGGGAGGCCACTCTGAGCAGTTCTTC. V and J are TRBV11-1 and TRBJ2-1; TRBD2 matches 11 bases. The CDR3 is 16 amino acids. The trim removed 5 bases at V and 9 bases at J, leaving 12 bases unmatched. Per the germline V gene, CDR1 is SGHAT and CDR2 is FQDESV (reference sequence).

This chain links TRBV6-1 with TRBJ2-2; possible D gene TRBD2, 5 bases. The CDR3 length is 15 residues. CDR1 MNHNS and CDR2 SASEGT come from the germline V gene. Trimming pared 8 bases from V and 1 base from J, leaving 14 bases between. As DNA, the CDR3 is TGTGCCAGCTGGATGGCGGGTATGAACACCGGGGAGCTGTTTTTT. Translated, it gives CASWMAGMNTGELFF.

DNA for the CDR3: TGTGCCAGCAGTTTGGGCGGGAACTCCTACGAGCAGTACTTC. This codes for CASSLGGNSYEQYF. The chain combines TRBV6-5 with TRBJ2-7; TRBD2 might be the D (6 bases). Germline-derived CDR1 and CDR2 are MNHEY and SVGAGI. V was clipped by 4 bases and J by 0 bases, with 10 bases between them. This CDR3 spans 14 amino acids.

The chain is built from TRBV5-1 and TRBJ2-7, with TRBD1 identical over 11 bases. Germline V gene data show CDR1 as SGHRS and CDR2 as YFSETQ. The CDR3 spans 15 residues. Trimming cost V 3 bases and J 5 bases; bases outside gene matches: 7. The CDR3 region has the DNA TGCGCCAGCAGCTCCGAGGGACAGGGGGGCCACGAGCAGTACTTC. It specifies CASSSEGQGGHEQYF.

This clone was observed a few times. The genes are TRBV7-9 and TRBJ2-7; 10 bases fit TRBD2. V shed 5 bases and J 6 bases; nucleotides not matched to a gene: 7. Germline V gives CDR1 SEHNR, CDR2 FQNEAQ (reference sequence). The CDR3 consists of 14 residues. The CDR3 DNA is TGTGCCAGCAGCAACCTAGCGGGAGTCGGCGAGCAGTACTTC. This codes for CASSNLAGVGEQYF.

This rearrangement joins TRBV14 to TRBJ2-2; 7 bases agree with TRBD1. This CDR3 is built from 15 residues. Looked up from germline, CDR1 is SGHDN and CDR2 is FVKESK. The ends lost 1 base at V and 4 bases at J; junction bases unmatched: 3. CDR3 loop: CASSQVNRGTGELFF. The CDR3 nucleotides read TGTGCCAGCAGCCAAGTAAACAGGGGCACCGGGGAGCTGTTTTTT.

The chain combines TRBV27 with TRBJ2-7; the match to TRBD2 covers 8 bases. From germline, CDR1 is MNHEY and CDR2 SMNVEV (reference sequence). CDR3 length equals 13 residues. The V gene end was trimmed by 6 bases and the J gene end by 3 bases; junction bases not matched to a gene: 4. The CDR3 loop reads CASSLSGVYEQYF. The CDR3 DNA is TGTGCCAGCAGCCTTAGCGGGGTCTACGAGCAGTACTTC.

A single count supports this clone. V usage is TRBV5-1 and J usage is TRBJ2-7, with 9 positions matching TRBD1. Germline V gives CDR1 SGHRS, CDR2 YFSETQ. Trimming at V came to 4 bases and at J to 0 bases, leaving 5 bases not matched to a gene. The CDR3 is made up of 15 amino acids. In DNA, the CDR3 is TGCGCCAGCAGCCCGGGGGACAGGGACTCCTACGAGCAGTACTTC. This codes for CASSPGDRDSYEQYF. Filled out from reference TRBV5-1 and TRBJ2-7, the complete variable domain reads KAGVTQTPRYLIKTRGQQVTLSCSPISGHRSVSWYQQTPGQGLQFLFEYFSETQRNKGNFPGRFSGRQFSNSRSEMNVSTLELGDSALYLCASSPGDRDSYEQYFGPGTRLTVT.

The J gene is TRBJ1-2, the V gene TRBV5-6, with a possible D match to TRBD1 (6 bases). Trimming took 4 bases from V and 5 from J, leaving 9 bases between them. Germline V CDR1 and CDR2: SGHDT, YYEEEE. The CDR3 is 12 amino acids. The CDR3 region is CASSRQEYGYTF. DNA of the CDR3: TGTGCCAGCAGCCGACAGGAGTATGGCTACACCTTC. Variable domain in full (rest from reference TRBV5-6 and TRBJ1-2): DAGVTQSPTHLIKTRGQQVTLRCSPKSGHDTVSWYQQALGQGPQFIFQYYEEEERQRGNFPDRFSGHQFPNYSSELNVNALLLGDSALYLCASSRQEYGYTFGSGTRLTVV.